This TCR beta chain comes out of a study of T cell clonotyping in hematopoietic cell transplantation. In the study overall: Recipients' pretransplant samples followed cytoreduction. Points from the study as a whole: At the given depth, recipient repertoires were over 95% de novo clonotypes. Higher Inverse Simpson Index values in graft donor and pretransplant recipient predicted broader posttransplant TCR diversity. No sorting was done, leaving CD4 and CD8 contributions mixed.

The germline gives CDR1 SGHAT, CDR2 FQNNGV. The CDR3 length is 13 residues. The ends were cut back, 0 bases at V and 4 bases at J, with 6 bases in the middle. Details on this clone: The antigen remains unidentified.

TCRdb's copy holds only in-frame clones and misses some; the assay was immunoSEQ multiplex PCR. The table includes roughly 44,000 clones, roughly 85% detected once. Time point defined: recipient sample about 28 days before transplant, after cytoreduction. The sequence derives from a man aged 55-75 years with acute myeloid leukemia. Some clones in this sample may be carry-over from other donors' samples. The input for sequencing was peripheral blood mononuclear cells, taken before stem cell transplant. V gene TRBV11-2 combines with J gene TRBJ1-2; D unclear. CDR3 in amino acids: CASSLDSLYGYTF. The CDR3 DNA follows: TGTGCCAGCAGCTTAGACAGCCTCTATGGCTACACCTTC. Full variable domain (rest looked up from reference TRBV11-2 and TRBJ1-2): EAGVAQSPRYKIIEKRQSVAFWCNPISGHATLYWYQQILGQGPKLLIQFQNNGVVDDSQLPKDRFSAERLKGVDSTLKIQPAKLEDSAVYLCASSLDSLYGYTFGSGTRLTVV.